Below are 14 T cell receptor beta chains sequenced from a single sample in a study of blood T cells in healthy people across ages (dated by TCRdb to between 2015 and 2017). Libraries were made using 5' RACE. Instrument on record: Illumina HiSeq 2500. A second PCR of about 7 to 12 cycles was run with a J-beta primer mix and a sample-barcoded 5' primer. Starting from the raw public reads, TCRdb applied fastp trimming at Q25, assembled clones with MiXCR and retained in-frame beta chains. Here each entry gathers all rows of one CDR3 protein and keeps the most common genes and DNA. For this sample the table gives around 990,000 distinct CDR3 sequences, of which roughly two fifths were detected only once. The ten biggest clones cover around 14% of the sample. Sequencing was carried out using blood. These receptors were collected from a man younger than 35 in good health.

This chain joins TRBV13 and TRBJ2-1; 7 positions agree with TRBD1. Per the germline V gene, CDR1 is PRHDT and CDR2 is FYEKMQ (reference sequence). There are 15 residues in the CDR3. J lost 10 bases, V lost 5 bases, and 14 bases had no gene match. The CDR3, as DNA: TGTGCCAGCAGCGAGAGACAGGGCCCATCCTACGAGCAGTTCTTC. It codes for CASSERQGPSYEQFF. The whole variable domain, remainder taken from reference TRBV13 and TRBJ2-1, is AAGVIQSPRHLIKEKRETATLKCYPIPRHDTVYWYQQGPGQDPQFLISFYEKMQSDKGSIPDRFSAQQFSDYHSELNMSSLELGDSALYFCASSERQGPSYEQFFGPGTRLTVL.

As concerns this clonotype: A read error may explain this, as a much larger clone is one base away. The CDR3 loop reads CAGSLRDRDYNEQFF. The CDR3 DNA is TGCGCCGGCAGCTTACGGGACAGAGATTACAATGAGCAGTTCTTC. The gene calls are TRBV4-3 and TRBJ2-1; 7 bases map to TRBD1. The length of the CDR3 is 15 residues. Germline CDR1 is LGHNA and CDR2 is YSLEER.

The genes are TRBV6-2 or TRBV6-3 and TRBJ1-1; a possible D gene is TRBD1 (6 bases). Germline CDR1 and CDR2: MNHEY and SVGEGT. With 10 bases removed from V and 1 base from J, the gap between germline ends came to 16 bases. The CDR3 consists of 14 residues. The CDR3 region has the DNA TGTGCCATCAAACGAGGACAGAAGAACACTGAAGCTTTCTTT. Protein sequence: CAIKRGQKNTEAFF.

CDR3 in DNA: TGTGCCAGCAGCCAAGAGGCGGGGATTCGGAACACTGAAGCTTTCTTT. Translating gives CASSQEAGIRNTEAFF. The V call is TRBV3-1, the J call TRBJ1-1; no reliable D call. The CDR3 has 16 amino acids. V lost 0 bases and J lost 1, with 12 bases in between. Germline CDR1 is LGHDT and CDR2 is YNNKEL (reference sequence).

The rearrangement joins TRBV29-1 to TRBJ2-1, with a possible D match to TRBD2 (7 bases). With 5 bases removed from V and 10 bases from J, the gap between germline ends came to 18 bases. Germline CDR1 and CDR2: SQVTM and ANQGSEA. The CDR3 is 13 residues long. CDR3 DNA: TGCAGCGTTAGGGGGAGGGCGTCCTACGAGCAGTTCTTC. It codes for CSVRGRASYEQFF.

Notes on this clonotype: At one boundary the junction diverges from the germline segment, which might be a read error. The DNA of the CDR3 is TGTGTCAGCAGCCAGAACGCGGGGTCAGATACGCAGTATTTT. This translates into CVSSQNAGSDTQYF. This sequence joins TRBV3-1 and TRBJ2-3; tentative D call: TRBD2 (6 bases). In germline, CDR1 is LGHDT, CDR2 YNNKEL (reference sequence). The CDR3 contains 14 residues.

This clonotype was counted between two and nine times. The rearrangement joins TRBV7-9 to TRBJ1-2; D is unclear. The CDR3 extends over 12 amino acids. Germline CDR1 SEHNR, CDR2 FQNEAQ (reference sequence). V was clipped by 5 bases and J by 4 bases, with 8 bases between them. CDR3 sequence reads: CASSASGYGYTF. The CDR3 DNA reads as TGTGCCAGCAGCGCTTCGGGCTATGGCTACACCTTC.

This clonotype was detected only a few times. V and J are TRBV6-5 and TRBJ1-1, with D unresolved. V was cut by 6 bases and J by 1 base, with 15 bases left in between. This CDR3 spans 15 amino acids. Per germline, CDR1 MNHEY and CDR2 SVGAGI. The DNA for the CDR3 is TGTGCCAGCAGCAACCCCCCGGCGGGGAACACTGAAGCTTTCTTT. As protein: CASSNPPAGNTEAFF.

The chain joins TRBV2 to TRBJ1-1; D unresolved. V was cut by 1 base and J by 1 base, with 7 bases left in between. The germline CDR1 and CDR2 sequences are SNHLY and FYNNEI. This CDR3 spans 14 amino acids. CDR3 region: CASSEGLRNTEAFF. The DNA of the CDR3 is TGTGCCAGCAGTGAAGGCCTCAGGAACACTGAAGCTTTCTTT.

This clonotype was detected once. One junction end disagrees with the germline gene, perhaps due to a read error. The chain couples TRBV28 to TRBJ1-5; D is uncertain. This CDR3 region has 12 residues. CDR1 is MDHEN, CDR2 SYDVKM, per germline. The CDR3: CTVGRTLQPQHF. CDR3 nucleotide sequence: TGCACCGTAGGACGGACCCTACAGCCCCAGCATTTT.

The rearrangement joins TRBV27 to TRBJ2-1; a weak D match, TRBD1 (5 bases). This CDR3 contains 13 residues. Per the germline V gene, CDR1 is MNHEY and CDR2 is SMNVEV (reference sequence). V dropped 5 bases and J dropped 6 bases, with 11 bases sitting between them. CDR3 nucleotides: TGTGCCAGCAGTCTGACAGACACCAATGAGCAGTTCTTC. Amino acid sequence: CASSLTDTNEQFF.

The chain links TRBV2 to TRBJ2-2; 9 bases are shared with TRBD1. The junction had 10 bases not matched to a gene; V was cut back by 4 bases and J by 4 bases. This CDR3 comprises 17 residues. Per the germline V gene, CDR1 is SNHLY and CDR2 is FYNNEI. CDR3 nucleotide sequence: TGTGCCAGCAGTGCGGCGGAGGGACAGGGTATCACCGGGGAGCTGTTTTTT. Residues: CASSAAEGQGITGELFF.

The chain combines TRBV24-1 with TRBJ1-2, with TRBD1 matching over 10 bases. The CDR3 loop spans 18 amino acids. V lost 3 bases and J lost 0; bases outside the gene matches: 9. Germline CDR1 reads KGHDR; CDR2 reads SFDVKD. The CDR3 here is CATSDGTGATLANYGYTF. Here the CDR3 DNA reads TGTGCCACCAGTGATGGGACAGGGGCGACGTTAGCTAACTATGGCTACACCTTC.

The genes are TRBV4-2 and TRBJ2-1; D not certain. Trimming pared 1 base from V and 9 bases from J, leaving 4 bases between. Germline assignment: CDR1 LGHNA and CDR2 YNFKEQ. This CDR3 comprises 11 residues. This chain's CDR3 is CASSQGVEQFF. The CDR3 DNA is TGTGCCAGCAGCCAAGGGGTTGAGCAGTTCTTC.